These T cell receptor beta chains were read from a single sample in a study of spatial heterogeneity in lung cancer. A single record per CDR3 protein comes from TCRdb applying MiXCR to the 5' RACE reads. Here the sample spans approximately 21,000 distinct CDR3 sequences, about 6.8% being singletons. Sequenced here: lung tumor tissue, sampled at surgery. The receptors were gathered from a male donor with early-stage non-small cell lung cancer. Each CDR3 is given with its conserved first and last residue.

TRBV4-3,TRBJ2-4,CASSQTQDSHIQYF
TRBV12-3/TRBV12-4,TRBJ2-7,CASSFQQGATYEQYF
TRBV7-8,TRBJ1-2,CASSLISSDSYYGYTF
TRBV19,TRBJ2-1,CASSPTSGGRYNEQFF
TRBV12-3/TRBV12-4,TRBJ2-5,CASSIRQGGETQYF
TRBV12-3/TRBV12-4,TRBJ2-3,CASSLWGTSGGLIDTQYF
TRBV6-5,TRBJ2-5,CASTLMRGGSETQYF
TRBV7-2,TRBJ2-1,CASSHLRMAYNEQFF
TRBV6-6,TRBJ2-7,CASSYPTSSYEQYF
TRBV18,TRBJ2-1,CASSPPRDSGGVTF
TRBV6-2/TRBV6-3,TRBJ2-2,CASSYLFLAGETGELFF
TRBV12-3/TRBV12-4,TRBJ1-1,CASSFLQHANTEAFF
TRBV7-9,TRBJ2-4,CASSLDGGGIQYF
TRBV5-1,TRBJ2-1,CASSLGNEQFF
TRBV4-2,TRBJ2-5,CASSRRRGEETQYF
TRBV7-9,TRBJ1-1,CASSFGQAEAFF
TRBV11-1,TRBJ2-1,CASSLAQYNEQFF
TRBV5-1,TRBJ1-2,CASRQGNRGGYTF
TRBV30,TRBJ2-1,CAWSTSGYNEQFF
TRBV24-1,TRBJ1-2,CATSEDRLNYGYTF
TRBV7-2,TRBJ2-5,CASSLSTGQKETQYF
TRBV7-3,TRBJ2-3,CASSLSGGAFRDTQYF
TRBV7-2,TRBJ2-1,CASSPSWLAGGSYNEQFF
TRBV5-3,TRBJ2-1,CARSLGQDNEQFF
TRBV7-2,TRBJ2-7,CASSHGFYEQYF
TRBV5-1,TRBJ2-1,CASSLIPGENNEQFF
TRBV7-2,TRBJ2-5,CASSRRTSGGETQYF
TRBV6-5,TRBJ2-5,CASSSSFGLSLIFGETQYF
TRBV3-1,TRBJ1-1,CASSLHPGQGRGPEAFF
TRBV7-9,TRBJ2-1,CASSLATSGRPYEQFF
TRBV28,TRBJ2-2,CAIPLAGGGTGELFF
TRBV5-1,TRBJ2-2,CASSSRAGFTGELFF
TRBV24-1,TRBJ2-1,CATSDLSGAGSEQFF
TRBV28,TRBJ2-5,CASSSSSGGQETQYF
TRBV6-5,TRBJ1-1,CASRRSGTGLTEAFF
TRBV20-1,TRBJ1-6,CSARVLLSYNSPLHF
TRBV28,TRBJ1-5,CASSLKGHRGLNQPQHF
TRBV20-1,TRBJ2-7,CSAMKAGSDEQYF
TRBV27,TRBJ2-3,CASSWLRSTDTQYF
TRBV28,TRBJ2-6,CASSFTGGPGANVLTF
TRBV7-9,TRBJ1-5,CASSPGQGGYQPQHF
TRBV6-2/TRBV6-3,TRBJ2-2,CASSGRLNTGELFF
TRBV6-5,TRBJ2-7,CASRGQRFDSEQYF
TRBV20-1,TRBJ2-5,CSARMGGKTQYF
TRBV10-3,TRBJ2-7,CAISETHWGGAYEQYF
TRBV24-1,TRBJ2-3,CATGRLAGGLLTQYF
TRBV6-1,TRBJ2-1,CASTRTSSEQFF
TRBV10-3,TRBJ1-6,CAISAGGANSPLHF